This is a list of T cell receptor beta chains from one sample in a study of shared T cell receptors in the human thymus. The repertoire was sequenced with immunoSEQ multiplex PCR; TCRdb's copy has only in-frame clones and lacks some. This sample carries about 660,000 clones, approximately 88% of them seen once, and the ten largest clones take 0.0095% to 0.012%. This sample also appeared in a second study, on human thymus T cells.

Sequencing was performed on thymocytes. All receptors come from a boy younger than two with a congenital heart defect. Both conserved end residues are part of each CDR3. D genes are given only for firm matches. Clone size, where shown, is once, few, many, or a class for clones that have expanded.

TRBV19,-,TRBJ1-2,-,TGTGCCAGTGCCGCCAGGGTTGGGGCTAACTATGGCTACACCTTC,CASAARVGANYGYTF
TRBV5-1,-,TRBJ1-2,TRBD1,TGCGCCAGCAGCCAAGGGACAGGGGGCATCTATGGCTACACCTTC,CASSQGTGGIYGYTF
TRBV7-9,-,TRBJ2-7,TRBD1,TGTGCCAGCAGCTGGAGACAGGGAGAATACGAGCAGTACTTC,CASSWRQGEYEQYF
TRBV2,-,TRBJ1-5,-,TGTGCCAGCGGAAAGGGACTCGTTAATCAGCCCCAGCATTTT,CASGKGLVNQPQHF
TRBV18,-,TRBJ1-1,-,TGTGCCAGCTCACCTCGGACAGACACTGAAGCTTTCTTT,CASSPRTDTEAFF
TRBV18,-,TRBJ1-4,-,TGTGCCAGCTCCCTTATGGGGGGTAATGAAAAACTGTTTTTT,CASSLMGGNEKLFF
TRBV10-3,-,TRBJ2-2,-,TGTGCCATCAGTGAGGCGGGACTCGGCACCGGGGAGCTGTTTTTT,CAISEAGLGTGELFF
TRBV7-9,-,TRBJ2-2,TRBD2,TGTGCCAGCTTATCCCCCCTGGGGGGAGGGCACACCGGGGAGCTGTTTTTT,CASLSPLGGGHTGELFF
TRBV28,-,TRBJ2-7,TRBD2,TGTGCCAGCAGCCCCCCGCGGACAGAGGGACTAGCGGGAGTGCGGTACGAGCAGTACTTC,CASSPPRTEGLAGVRYEQYF
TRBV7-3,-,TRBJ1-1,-,TGTGCCAGCAGCTCTAAGGACTCCACTGAAGCTTTCTTT,CASSSKDSTEAFF
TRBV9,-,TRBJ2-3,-,TGTGCCAGCAGCGAGGGGAGGCAGAGTTCTAGCACAGATACGCAGTATTTT,CASSEGRQSSSTDTQYF
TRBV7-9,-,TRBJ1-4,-,TGTGCCAGCAGCTTCGCCCGGGAGGAAAAACTGTTTTTT,CASSFAREEKLFF
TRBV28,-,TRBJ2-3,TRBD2,TGTGCCAGCAGTCCCGGGACTAGCGGGGCTAGCACAGATACGCAGTATTTT,CASSPGTSGASTDTQYF
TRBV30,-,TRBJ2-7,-,TGTGCCTGGAGTGTTTGGGGGCAAACCCCCTACGAGCAGTACTTC,CAWSVWGQTPYEQYF
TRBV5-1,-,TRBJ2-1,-,TGCGCCAGCAGCTTGAGTCCTAGCGAGGGTGAGCAGTTCTTC,CASSLSPSEGEQFF
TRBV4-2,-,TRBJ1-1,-,TGTGCCAGCAGCCAAGATCCCTCTGTGAGGGCTGAAGCTTTCTTT,CASSQDPSVRAEAFF
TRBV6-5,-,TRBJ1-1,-,TGTGCCAGCAGTTACTCGAAGGCAGGGGTAGACACTGAAGCTTTCTTT,CASSYSKAGVDTEAFF
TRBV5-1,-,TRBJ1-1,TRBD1,TGCGCCAGCAGCTCCAGGCAGACAGGGACTAACACTGAAGCTTTCTTT,CASSSRQTGTNTEAFF
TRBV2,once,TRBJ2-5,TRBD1,TGTGCCAGCAGTGAAATTCAGGGGACAGGGAAGTTTGATGGGACCCAGTACTTC,CASSEIQGTGKFDGTQYF
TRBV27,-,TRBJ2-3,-,TGTGCCAGCAAGCTAAACAGGTCCACCAATCCTGATACGCAGTATTTT,CASKLNRSTNPDTQYF
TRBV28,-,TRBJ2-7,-,TGTGCCAGCAGTTTATGGACAGATGACGAGCAGTACTTC,CASSLWTDDEQYF
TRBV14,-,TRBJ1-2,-,TGTGCCAGCAGCCAAGATAGCGGGGTGGGCTATGGCTACACCTTC,CASSQDSGVGYGYTF
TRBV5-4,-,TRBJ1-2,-,TGTGCCAGCAGCCAACTCGTCCCACCGCGATCTCATGGCTACACCTTC,CASSQLVPPRSHGYTF
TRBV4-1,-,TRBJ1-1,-,TGCGCCAGCAGCCAAGGGTCCGGGACTGAAGCTTTCTTT,CASSQGSGTEAFF
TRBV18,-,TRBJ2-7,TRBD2,TGTGCCAGCTCCGGGACTAGATCCTACGAGCAGTACTTC,CASSGTRSYEQYF
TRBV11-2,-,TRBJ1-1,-,TGTGCCAGCAGCTTAGAAATCGGTGAAGCTTTCTTT,CASSLEIGEAFF
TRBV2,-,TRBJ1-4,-,TGTGCCAGCAGTATTTACCCTCAGGAAAAACTGTTTTTT,CASSIYPQEKLFF
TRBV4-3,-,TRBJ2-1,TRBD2,TGCGCCAGCAGCCAAGAGAAGACTAGCGGGAGCGACAATGAGCAGTTCTTC,CASSQEKTSGSDNEQFF
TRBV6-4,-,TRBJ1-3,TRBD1,TGTGCCAGCAGCCCCCAGGGGGTAAAATCTGGAAACACCATATATTTT,CASSPQGVKSGNTIYF
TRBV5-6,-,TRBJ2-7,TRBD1,TGTGCCAGCAGCTGCCGGAAGGTTCAGGACAGGAGCTACGAGCAGTACTTC,CASSCRKVQDRSYEQYF
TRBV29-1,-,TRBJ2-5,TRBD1,TGCAGCGCCAGGGGGTATAACCAAGAGACCCAGTACTTC,CSARGYNQETQYF
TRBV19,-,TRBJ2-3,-,TGTGCCAGTAGACTCGACCCGGGAGCGCCCACAGATACGCAGTATTTT,CASRLDPGAPTDTQYF